The 31 T cell receptor beta chains reported below all come from one sample, sequenced in a study of OX40 agonist ivuxolimab in advanced cancers. Sequencing used immunoSEQ multiplex PCR; TCRdb keeps in-frame clones, though not all of them. The sample holds some 31,000 clones, about 80% seen once. This specimen was CD4+ or CD8+ T cells sorted from blood, taken in a trial of the OX40 agonist ivuxolimab. The receptors originated from an adult with an advanced solid tumor such as melanoma, head and neck, liver or kidney cancer.

This chain links TRBV12-5 with TRBJ1-5, with 9 positions matching TRBD1. CDR1 and CDR2 from the germline V gene are LGHNT and FRNRAP. Trimming at V came to 5 bases and at J to 3 bases, leaving 5 bases not matched to a gene. The CDR3 loop spans 15 amino acids. The CDR3: CASGPGTGNNQPQHF. The CDR3 bases are TGTGCTAGTGGTCCCGGGACAGGGAACAATCAGCCCCAGCATTTT.

The rearrangement uses TRBV5-5 and TRBJ1-3; D gene uncertain. The V gene's germline CDR1 is SGHKS and CDR2 YYEKEE (reference sequence). Trimming left V 0 bases short and J 0 bases short, with 10 bases between. The CDR3 consists of 16 residues. The CDR3 sequence: CASSLATASSGNTIYF. CDR3 DNA sequence: TGTGCCAGCAGCTTGGCGACCGCCAGCTCTGGAAACACCATATATTTT.

The chain employs TRBV11-2 and TRBJ2-1, with 7 bases aligning to TRBD2. V lost 5 bases to trimming and J lost 5 bases; unmatched junction nucleotides: 9. Per germline, CDR1 SGHAT and CDR2 FQNNGV. There are 15 residues in the CDR3. CDR3 protein: CASSQTTGGNNEQFF. The DNA of the CDR3 is TGTGCCAGCAGCCAGACGACCGGGGGGAACAATGAGCAGTTCTTC.

This clone appeared a single time. The V gene is TRBV5-4, the J gene TRBJ2-7; 14 bases align to TRBD2. CDR3 length: 16 residues. The germline V gene has CDR1 SGHNT and CDR2 YYREEE (reference sequence). Losses at the gene ends were 4 bases for V and 5 bases for J; bases not matched to a gene: 8. The CDR3 DNA reads as TGTGCCAGCAGCCCGACTAGCGGGGGGGAATCCCACGAGCAGTACTTC. Translating it yields CASSPTSGGESHEQYF.

The sample holds a few counts of this clone. J is TRBJ2-1 and V is TRBV4-2, with TRBD2 identical over 15 bases. The CDR3 contains 16 residues. With 4 bases clipped from V and 7 bases from J, the junction kept 5 bases outside the gene matches. Germline assignment: CDR1 LGHNA and CDR2 YNFKEQ. CDR3 bases: TGTGCCAGCAGCCGCACGGGACTAGCGGGGGGAAATGAGCAGTTCTTC. Its translation is CASSRTGLAGGNEQFF.

CDR3 loop: CASSQTTSGGPSDTQYF. The CDR3 coding sequence is TGTGCCAGCAGCCAAACCACTAGCGGGGGGCCATCAGATACGCAGTATTTT. V usage is TRBV4-2 and J usage is TRBJ2-3, with 12 positions matching TRBD2. The length of the CDR3 is 17 residues. V lost 2 bases, J lost 4 bases, and 7 bases stayed unmatched. Germline lookup yields CDR1 LGHNA and CDR2 YNFKEQ.

The chain employs TRBV5-1 and TRBJ1-5; unclear D gene. CDR3 length: 13 residues. V was pared by 4 bases and J by 3 bases, with 8 bases between. Germline V lookup: CDR1 SGHRS, CDR2 YFSETQ. For the CDR3, the DNA is TGCGCCAGCAGCCCGGGAAACAATCAGCCCCAGCATTTT. As protein: CASSPGNNQPQHF.

This rearrangement joins TRBV28 to TRBJ1-1; D unclear. The V and J ends lost 6 bases and 0 bases respectively, with 2 bases between them. CDR1 is MDHEN, CDR2 SYDVKM, per germline. There are 11 residues in the CDR3. The CDR3 loop is CASRVNTEAFF. CDR3 coding DNA: TGTGCCAGCAGGGTGAACACTGAAGCTTTCTTT.

This rearrangement joins TRBV6-6 to TRBJ2-2, with 13 bases fitting TRBD2. The V and J ends lost 7 bases and 6 bases, in that order; junction bases with no gene match: 2. The germline V gene has CDR1 MNHNY and CDR2 SVGAGI (reference sequence). The CDR3 is 14 residues long. CDR3 sequence reads: CASIGLAGAGELFF. The CDR3 nucleotides are TGTGCCAGCATTGGACTAGCGGGGGCCGGGGAGCTGTTTTTT.

The chain carries TRBV4-1 and TRBJ2-5; D is perhaps TRBD2 (6 bases). Trimming shortened V by 1 base and J by 2 bases, and 14 bases separated the two germline ends. From germline, CDR1 is MGHRA and CDR2 YSYEKL. This CDR3 region has 16 residues. The chain's CDR3 is CASSQAPGRLQETQYF. CDR3 DNA: TGCGCCAGCAGCCAAGCACCAGGGAGGTTACAAGAGACCCAGTACTTC.

The chain joins TRBV10-3 to TRBJ1-1, with TRBD1 as a possible D gene (6 bases). V was trimmed by 6 bases and J by 1 base, leaving 12 bases between them. Germline CDR1 ENHRY, CDR2 SYGVKD. The CDR3 has 14 amino acids. CDR3 nucleotide sequence: TGTGCCATCAGCCAGGGGAGGGGGAACACTGAAGCTTTCTTT. Translating it yields CAISQGRGNTEAFF.

The chain is built from TRBV5-5 and TRBJ2-7, with no clear D. Looked up from germline, CDR1 is SGHKS and CDR2 is YYEKEE (reference sequence). Trimming removed 4 bases from V and 0 bases from J, with 17 bases in between. CDR3 size: 16 residues. CDR3 protein: CASSSRSGLSSYEQYF. CDR3 nucleotides: TGTGCCAGCAGCAGCCGGTCGGGTCTTAGCTCCTACGAGCAGTACTTC. Variable domain in full (rest from reference TRBV5-5 and TRBJ2-7): DAGVTQSPTHLIKTRGQQVTLRCSPISGHKSVSWYQQVLGQGPQFIFQYYEKEERGRGNFPDRFSARQFPNYSSELNVNALLLGDSALYLCASSSRSGLSSYEQYFGPGTRLTVT.

This sequence joins TRBV18 and TRBJ2-7, with D perhaps matching TRBD2 (6 bases). Germline loops: CDR1 KGHSH, CDR2 LQKENI. V dropped 3 bases and J dropped 1 base, with 16 bases sitting between them. CDR3 length: 16 amino acids. The CDR3 DNA follows: TGTGCCAGCTCACCGCCTCTGCGGGGATCGTCCTACGAGCAGTACTTC. Its translation is CASSPPLRGSSYEQYF.

The chain is built from TRBV29-1 and TRBJ2-3; TRBD2 might be the D (8 bases). The germline CDR1 and CDR2 sequences are SQVTM and ANQGSEA. This CDR3 region has 18 residues. V was cut by 1 base and J by 0 bases, with 20 bases left in between. The CDR3 sequence: CSVEVQGGGTESTDTQYF. CDR3 coding DNA: TGCAGCGTTGAAGTCCAGGGCGGGGGGACAGAGAGCACAGATACGCAGTATTTT.

The genes are TRBV7-2 and TRBJ2-7, with unresolved D. V was pared by 3 bases and J by 1 base, with 7 bases between. The V gene's germline CDR1 is SGHTA and CDR2 FQGNSA. The CDR3 runs 13 residues. CDR3 amino acids: CASSLGRSYEQYF. The CDR3 DNA is TGTGCCAGCAGCTTGGGAAGGTCCTACGAGCAGTACTTC.

The J gene is TRBJ1-2, the V gene TRBV4-1; D gene unclear. Germline CDR1 reads MGHRA; CDR2 reads YSYEKL. Between the trimmed V and J ends, which lost 2 bases and 2 bases, there was a span of 24 bases. This CDR3 spans 19 amino acids. CDR3 coding DNA: TGCGCCAGCAGCCAAATTCGTTCTCCGTCCCTGGCCGACAACTATGGCTACACCTTC. It specifies CASSQIRSPSLADNYGYTF.

In DNA, the CDR3 is TGTGCCACCAGCAGAGATTTGGGCGTGACCGGGGAGCTGTTTTTT. Encoded protein: CATSRDLGVTGELFF. The J gene is TRBJ2-2, the V gene TRBV15; no clear D gene. V lost 0 bases, J lost 5 bases, and 10 bases lay in between. The CDR3 runs to 15 residues. CDR1 LNHNV and CDR2 YYDKDF come from the germline V gene (reference sequence).

V gene TRBV5-8 combines with J gene TRBJ2-5, with 13 bases fitting TRBD2. The CDR3 is 20 residues long. Trimming took 0 bases from V and 1 from J; bases not matched to a gene: 12. Germline V gene lookup returns CDR1 SGHTS and CDR2 YDEGEE. CDR3 region: CASSLGGLAGPNPGQETQYF. The CDR3 DNA reads TGTGCCAGCAGCTTGGGGGGACTAGCGGGGCCGAATCCCGGCCAAGAGACCCAGTACTTC.

The chain couples TRBV6-5 to TRBJ2-3; D possibly corresponds to TRBD2 (7 bases). This CDR3 contains 16 residues. Between the trimmed V and J ends, which lost 2 bases and 4 bases, there was a span of 16 bases. Germline CDR1 is MNHEY and CDR2 is SVGAGI. In nucleotides, the CDR3 is TGTGCCAGCAGTTACGGGGGGGGGCGCAGATCAGATACGCAGTATTTT. It codes for CASSYGGGRRSDTQYF.

The V gene is TRBV7-2, the J gene TRBJ1-1; D is unresolved. V was cut by 1 base and J by 5 bases, with 14 bases left in between. Per the germline V gene, CDR1 is SGHTA and CDR2 is FQGNSA. The CDR3 sequence is 15 residues long. The CDR3 DNA reads TGTGCCAGCAGCTTAGTTCGTATCGGTGAGACTGAAGCTTTCTTT. As protein: CASSLVRIGETEAFF.

The rearrangement uses TRBV2 and TRBJ2-7, with 9 positions matching TRBD1. The V gene's germline CDR1 is SNHLY and CDR2 FYNNEI. CDR3 length equals 14 residues. Germline trimming cut 4 bases from V and 3 bases from J; bases unmatched to any gene: 4. CDR3: CASSGDRVSYEQYF. In nucleotides, the CDR3 is TGTGCCAGCAGTGGGGACAGGGTTAGCTACGAGCAGTACTTC.

The chain employs TRBV7-9 and TRBJ2-3, with no clear D. The V end was cut by 3 bases, the J end by 7 bases, with 8 bases between. The CDR3 is made up of 12 amino acids. Germline V gene sequence: CDR1 SEHNR, CDR2 FQNEAQ (reference sequence). The CDR3 region is CASSFDLNTQYF. Written as DNA, the CDR3 is TGTGCCAGCAGCTTTGACTTGAATACGCAGTATTTT.

The chain employs TRBV6-5 and TRBJ2-1; D gene ambiguous. The V end was cut by 1 base, the J end by 5 bases, with 6 bases between. Germline V gene sequence: CDR1 MNHEY, CDR2 SVGAGI. The length of the CDR3 is 13 residues. This CDR3 reads CASSYYRDNEQFF. In DNA, the CDR3 is TGTGCCAGCAGTTACTACCGGGACAATGAGCAGTTCTTC.

The chain employs TRBV6-4 and TRBJ1-2; TRBD1 matches 7 bases. Germline assignment: CDR1 MRHNA and CDR2 SNTAGT. The J segment lost 2 bases and the V segment lost 3 bases, leaving 0 bases of the junction unmatched. CDR3 length: 13 residues. The CDR3 spells CASSETGNYGYTF. The CDR3 DNA is TGTGCCAGCAGTGAGACAGGGAACTATGGCTACACCTTC.

This CDR3 is CAISEPRQAGTQYF. CDR3 coding DNA: TGTGCCATCAGTGAGCCTAGACAGGCTGGGACCCAGTACTTC. The chain couples TRBV10-3 to TRBJ2-5, with D possibly TRBD1 on 6 matching bases. Germline V CDR1 and CDR2: ENHRY, SYGVKD. The V end was cut by 2 bases, the J end by 7 bases, with 14 bases between. CDR3 length: 14 residues.

The chain is built from TRBV29-1 and TRBJ2-1; 11 positions agree with TRBD2. The CDR3 runs to 12 residues. Germline trimming cut 7 bases from V and 12 bases from J; bases unmatched to any gene: 8. Germline assignment: CDR1 SQVTM and CDR2 ANQGSEA. This chain's CDR3 is CSGDSGGARQFF. The CDR3 nucleotides read TGCAGCGGTGATAGCGGGGGGGCCCGGCAGTTCTTC.

This chain uses TRBV5-1 with TRBJ2-2, with 14 bases identical to TRBD2. Trimming at V came to 5 bases and at J to 3 bases, leaving 0 bases not matched to a gene. This CDR3 is built from 15 residues. In germline, CDR1 is SGHRS, CDR2 YFSETQ. This CDR3 is CASRGLAGDTGELFF. The CDR3 nucleotides read TGCGCCAGCAGGGGACTAGCGGGGGACACCGGGGAGCTGTTTTTT.

The V and J genes are TRBV19 and TRBJ2-2; tentatively, D is TRBD2 (5 bases). This CDR3 contains 16 residues. The germline gives CDR1 LNHDA, CDR2 SQIVND (reference sequence). The V end was cut by 2 bases, the J end by 2 bases, with 12 bases between. The DNA for the CDR3 is TGTGCCAGTAGTATAAAAGGACTCAATAACACCGGGGAGCTGTTTTTT. It yields the protein CASSIKGLNNTGELFF.

The CDR3 DNA is TGTGCCAGCAGTTCATACGGGACAGGTAACGAGCAGTACTTC. Translation: CASSSYGTGNEQYF. The genes are TRBV6-1 and TRBJ2-7, with 8 positions matching TRBD1. The CDR3 totals 14 residues. Germline CDR1 reads MNHNS; CDR2 reads SASEGT. The V segment lost 5 bases and the J segment 5 bases; nucleotides outside the gene matches: 8.

Judged by abundance, this clone is medium-sized. The genes are TRBV11-2 and TRBJ2-7; 10 bases line up with TRBD2. The trim removed 5 bases at V and 2 bases at J, leaving 6 bases unmatched. The CDR3 runs to 15 residues. CDR1 SGHAT and CDR2 FQNNGV come from the germline V gene. The CDR3 protein is CASSDLAGVAYEQYF. The CDR3 DNA reads as TGTGCCAGCAGCGATCTAGCGGGGGTGGCCTACGAGCAGTACTTC.

The rearrangement links TRBV5-4 to TRBJ1-6, with a weak D call TRBD1 (6 bases). The CDR3 has 16 residues. CDR1 and CDR2 (germline): SGHNT, YYREEE (reference sequence). V gave up 2 bases and J gave up 7 bases, with 16 bases separating them. CDR3 in amino acids: CASSLGGTAVNSPLHF. Here the CDR3 DNA reads TGTGCCAGCAGCTTAGGGGGGACCGCTGTGAATTCACCCCTCCACTTT.